These 26 T cell receptor beta chains originate from one sample sequenced in a study of blood T cell repertoires in COVID-19. The protocol was immunoSEQ multiplex PCR, while the TCRdb copy is restricted to in-frame clones and leaves out a portion. This table has tens of thousands of clones, approximately 90% appearing once. Sequencing was done on a sample of peripheral blood. These receptors were collected from a man in his fifties with acute or convalescent COVID-19.

The chain links TRBV11-3 to TRBJ2-2, with D unresolved. Trimming took off 0 bases at V and 9 bases at J, with 11 bases between the two ends. Germline loops: CDR1 SGHNT, CDR2 YENEEA. The CDR3 spans 14 residues. The CDR3 reads CASSLDPLTRELFF. CDR3 coding DNA: TGTGCCAGCAGCTTAGACCCCCTAACGAGGGAGCTGTTTTTT. Full variable domain (missing parts from reference TRBV11-3 and TRBJ2-2): EAGVVQSPRYKIIEKKQPVAFWCNPISGHNTLYWYLQNLGQGPELLIRYENEEAVDDSQLPKDRFSAERLKGVDSTLKIQPAELGDSAVYLCASSLDPLTRELFFGEGSRLTVL.

The chain employs TRBV2 and TRBJ1-5; the match to TRBD1 covers 7 bases. V was pared by 0 bases and J by 6 bases, with 2 bases of the junction left unmatched. The CDR3 is 14 amino acids. The V gene's germline CDR1 is SNHLY and CDR2 FYNNEI. The CDR3 region has the DNA TGTGCCAGCAGTGAAGCGGGGACAGTTCAGCCCCAGCATTTT. It is translated as CASSEAGTVQPQHF.

A single count supports this clone. The rearrangement joins TRBV7-9 to TRBJ1-1; possible D gene TRBD1, 6 bases. CDR3 length: 17 amino acids. Germline values: CDR1 SEHNR, CDR2 FQNEAQ (reference sequence). V lost 2 bases and J 1 base, leaving 17 bases between the germline ends. The CDR3 coding sequence is TGTGCCAGCAGCTTAATCGGGCAGGGGCTTCAGAACACTGAAGCTTTCTTT. It translates to CASSLIGQGLQNTEAFF.

This chain uses TRBV11-2 with TRBJ2-3; TRBD1 might be the D (5 bases). Deletions cut 7 bases from V and 1 base from J, with 15 bases between. The CDR3 has 15 residues. Germline V gene data show CDR1 as SGHAT and CDR2 as FQNNGV. The CDR3 DNA reads as TGTGCCAGCACATCTTATAAGGGGCGCACAGATACGCAGTATTTT. This translates into CASTSYKGRTDTQYF.

V and J are TRBV2 and TRBJ1-1; the match to TRBD1 covers 9 bases. From germline, CDR1 is SNHLY and CDR2 FYNNEI. The CDR3 covers 13 residues. The CDR3 DNA reads as TGTGCTTCTGCGGACAGGGGGAACACTGAAGCTTTCTTT. This codes for CASADRGNTEAFF.

The chain has TRBV29-1 and TRBJ1-1; TRBD1 is a possible D gene (5 bases). Per the germline V gene, CDR1 is SQVTM and CDR2 is ANQGSEA. V gave up 3 bases and J gave up 0 bases, with 8 bases separating them. This CDR3 has 13 amino acids. The CDR3 DNA follows: TGCAGCGTTGACTCGGGGGTGAACACTGAAGCTTTCTTT. Protein sequence: CSVDSGVNTEAFF.

V usage is TRBV5-4 and J usage is TRBJ2-7; 7 bases agree with TRBD2. The CDR3 spans 16 residues. The V and J ends lost 4 bases and 2 bases, in that order; junction bases with no gene match: 12. Germline V CDR1 and CDR2: SGHNT, YYREEE (reference sequence). CDR3 sequence (DNA): TGTGCCAGCAGCACCGGCTCTAGCGGTCCACCCTACGAGCAGTACTTC. Translated: CASSTGSSGPPYEQYF. The entire variable domain, with the rest obtained from reference TRBV5-4 and TRBJ2-7, is as follows: ETGVTQSPTHLIKTRGQQVTLRCSSQSGHNTVSWYQQALGQGPQFIFQYYREEENGRGNFPPRFSGLQFPNYSSELNVNALELDDSALYLCASSTGSSGPPYEQYFGPGTRLTVT.

The chain combines TRBV5-1 with TRBJ2-3; TRBD1 is a possible D gene (6 bases). The CDR3 has 13 amino acids. CDR1 and CDR2 (germline): SGHRS, YFSETQ. V was pared by 6 bases and J by 4 bases, with 12 bases between. The chain's CDR3 is CASTQGSADTQYF. The CDR3 DNA reads TGCGCCAGCACCCAGGGGAGCGCAGATACGCAGTATTTT.

The chain has TRBV19 and TRBJ2-3; TRBD1 matches 7 bases. Germline-derived CDR1 and CDR2 are LNHDA and SQIVND (reference sequence). This CDR3 has 14 amino acids. The ends lost 5 bases at V and 3 bases at J; junction bases unmatched: 5. The CDR3 here is CASSQGQLTDTQYF. CDR3 DNA sequence: TGTGCCAGTAGTCAGGGACAGCTAACAGATACGCAGTATTTT.

V is TRBV19 and J is TRBJ2-2; 8 bases are a match to TRBD1. This CDR3 region has 14 residues. Trimming removed 8 bases from V and 3 bases from J; junction bases left unmatched: 5. Germline CDR1 reads LNHDA; CDR2 reads SQIVND (reference sequence). CDR3 loop: CASSQGADTGELFF. The CDR3 DNA follows: TGTGCCAGTTCCCAGGGGGCGGACACCGGGGAGCTGTTTTTT.

This chain uses TRBV9 with TRBJ2-7; TRBD2 matches at 10 bases. V was clipped by 4 bases and J by 5 bases; unmatched bases: 9. Germline V gene data show CDR1 as SGDLS and CDR2 as YYNGEE. This CDR3 region has 15 residues. CDR3 nucleotides: TGTGCCAGCAGCATCTTAGCGGGAGGTCTCAACGAGCAGTACTTC. Protein sequence: CASSILAGGLNEQYF.

This clone was detected only a few times. The chain combines TRBV5-1 with TRBJ2-2; D is possibly TRBD1 (8 bases). Trimming pared 5 bases from V and 5 bases from J, leaving 16 bases between. CDR1 is SGHRS and CDR2 is YFSETQ in the germline V gene. There are 15 residues in the CDR3. Here the CDR3 reads CASSPGQGGTGELFF. DNA of the CDR3: TGCGCCAGCAGTCCTGGACAGGGAGGGACCGGGGAGCTGTTTTTT.

This chain uses TRBV28 with TRBJ2-1; TRBD2 agrees at 9 bases. Germline CDR1 reads MDHEN; CDR2 reads SYDVKM. This CDR3 is built from 16 residues. V was clipped by 5 bases and J by 2 bases; unmatched bases: 7. In DNA, the CDR3 is TGTGCCAGCAGTCCTCTAGCGGGACAGACCTACAATGAGCAGTTCTTC. It specifies CASSPLAGQTYNEQFF.

The V gene is TRBV11-3, the J gene TRBJ2-1; TRBD1 might be the D (6 bases). The CDR3 extends over 15 amino acids. Trimming removed 6 bases at V and 0 bases at J, with 12 bases between. The germline CDR1 and CDR2 sequences are SGHNT and YENEEA. The CDR3 coding sequence is TGTGCCAGCAGTTATACAGGGAGCTCCTACAATGAGCAGTTCTTC. Amino acids: CASSYTGSSYNEQFF.

This chain connects TRBV2 to TRBJ2-2, with 10 bases identical to TRBD2. The length of the CDR3 is 15 residues. With 4 bases clipped from V and 6 bases from J, the junction kept 5 bases outside the gene matches. The germline gives CDR1 SNHLY, CDR2 FYNNEI. CDR3 DNA: TGTGCCAGCAGTGCGGGGCTAGCGGGAGCCGGGGAGCTGTTTTTT. This sequence encodes CASSAGLAGAGELFF. Together with reference TRBV2 and TRBJ2-2, the CDR3 gives the full variable domain: EPEVTQTPSHQVTQMGQEVILRCVPISNHLYFYWYRQILGQKVEFLVSFYNNEISEKSEIFDDQFSVERPDGSNFTLKIRSTKLEDSAMYFCASSAGLAGAGELFFGEGSRLTVL.

The rearrangement uses TRBV6-1 and TRBJ2-1, with 13 bases aligning to TRBD2. Germline V CDR1 and CDR2: MNHNS, SASEGT. The trim removed 1 base at V and 5 bases at J, leaving 11 bases unmatched. CDR3 length: 19 residues. CDR3 sequence reads: CASSEVRLAGGNMNNEQFF. The CDR3 DNA is TGTGCCAGCAGTGAAGTACGACTAGCGGGGGGAAATATGAACAATGAGCAGTTCTTC.

The chain employs TRBV7-2 and TRBJ2-3, with D possibly being TRBD1 (6 bases). Germline values: CDR1 SGHTA, CDR2 FQGNSA. The CDR3 runs 15 residues. V lost 3 bases and J lost 5, with 15 bases in between. DNA for the CDR3: TGTGCCAGCAGCTTCACCGGGCAAGGGGGAGATACGCAGTATTTT. As protein: CASSFTGQGGDTQYF.

The V call is TRBV12-5, the J call TRBJ2-1; 7 positions agree with TRBD2. Germline assignment: CDR1 LGHNT and CDR2 FRNRAP. The V segment lost 1 base and the J segment 8 bases; nucleotides outside the gene matches: 5. There are 14 residues in the CDR3. The CDR3 nucleotides read TGTGCTAGTGGTTTGGGCCGGGGGGAACATGAGCAGTTCTTC. Protein product: CASGLGRGEHEQFF.

The chain couples TRBV9 to TRBJ1-6; 7 bases are shared with TRBD1. Germline V gene data show CDR1 as SGDLS and CDR2 as YYNGEE. V shed 7 bases, J shed 7 bases, and the junction held 5 bases outside the gene matches. The CDR3 sequence is 13 residues long. CDR3 amino acids: CASQSGQNSPLHF. CDR3 sequence (DNA): TGTGCCAGCCAGTCGGGACAGAATTCACCCCTCCACTTT.

This clone appeared a single time. The chain combines TRBV19 with TRBJ1-5, with 9 bases that match TRBD1. The CDR3 is made up of 14 amino acids. The germline V gene encodes CDR1 LNHDA and CDR2 SQIVND (reference sequence). The V gene end was trimmed by 7 bases and the J gene end by 4 bases; junction bases not matched to a gene: 5. The chain's CDR3 is CASTRDRENQPQHF. CDR3 nucleotides: TGTGCCAGTACTCGGGACAGGGAGAATCAGCCCCAGCATTTT. The full variable domain, rest sourced from reference TRBV19 and TRBJ1-5, is DGGITQSPKYLFRKEGQNVTLSCEQNLNHDAMYWYRQDPGQGLRLIYYSQIVNDFQKGDIAEGYSVSREKKESFPLTVTSAQKNPTAFYLCASTRDRENQPQHFGDGTRLSIL.

This clone was found a few times. The chain carries TRBV21-1 and TRBJ2-7; TRBD1, as called in the table, went unchecked against the DNA. TRBV21-1 is a documented pseudogene. This CDR3 spans 14 amino acids. The CDR3, as DNA: TGTGCCAGCAGCCAGGGGGACAGGGGGCCAGTACAGTACGTC. Amino acid sequence: CASSQGDRGPVQYV.

The chain joins TRBV24-1 to TRBJ1-2; TRBD1 matches at 9 bases. The CDR3 totals 15 residues. J lost 7 bases, V lost 3 bases, and 8 bases had no gene match. Germline CDR1 is KGHDR and CDR2 is SFDVKD. This CDR3 reads CATSDPTGGVSGYTF. Here the CDR3 DNA reads TGTGCCACCAGTGATCCTACAGGGGGCGTCTCTGGCTACACCTTC.

This chain connects TRBV6-1 to TRBJ2-5; TRBD1 is a possible D gene (5 bases). Trimming removed 0 bases at V and 5 bases at J, with 13 bases between. The CDR3 extends over 15 amino acids. Per the germline V gene, CDR1 is MNHNS and CDR2 is SASEGT. CDR3 sequence reads: CASSEAGRRGETQYF. CDR3 DNA: TGTGCCAGCAGTGAAGCGGGGCGTAGGGGTGAGACCCAGTACTTC.

This chain connects TRBV5-1 to TRBJ2-6, with a weak D call TRBD1 (6 bases). The CDR3 covers 15 residues. Trimming stripped 4 bases from V and 2 bases from J, with 10 bases between. Germline values: CDR1 SGHRS, CDR2 YFSETQ. CDR3 loop: CASSIQGTGANVLTF. CDR3 bases: TGCGCCAGCAGCATCCAGGGGACTGGGGCCAACGTCCTGACTTTC. The entire variable domain, with the rest obtained from reference TRBV5-1 and TRBJ2-6, is as follows: KAGVTQTPRYLIKTRGQQVTLSCSPISGHRSVSWYQQTPGQGLQFLFEYFSETQRNKGNFPGRFSGRQFSNSRSEMNVSTLELGDSALYLCASSIQGTGANVLTFGAGSRLTVL.

Remarks on this clone: The same CDR3 arises from other DNA sequences in this sample as well. The J gene is TRBJ2-5, the V gene TRBV19, with 12 bases matching TRBD2. The V gene's germline CDR1 is LNHDA and CDR2 SQIVND (reference sequence). V was pared by 5 bases and J by 2 bases, with 3 bases of the junction left unmatched. The CDR3 spans 15 residues. DNA for the CDR3: TGTGCCAGTAGTTTCCTAGCGGGGGGGCAAGAGACCCAGTACTTC. Translation: CASSFLAGGQETQYF.

The rearrangement links TRBV28 to TRBJ1-4; no clear D gene. The germline CDR1 and CDR2 sequences are MDHEN and SYDVKM. The CDR3 is made up of 12 amino acids. V was cut by 3 bases and J by 7 bases, with 6 bases left in between. The CDR3 is CASSFTGEKLFF. The CDR3 nucleotides are TGTGCCAGCAGTTTTACGGGTGAAAAACTGTTTTTT.